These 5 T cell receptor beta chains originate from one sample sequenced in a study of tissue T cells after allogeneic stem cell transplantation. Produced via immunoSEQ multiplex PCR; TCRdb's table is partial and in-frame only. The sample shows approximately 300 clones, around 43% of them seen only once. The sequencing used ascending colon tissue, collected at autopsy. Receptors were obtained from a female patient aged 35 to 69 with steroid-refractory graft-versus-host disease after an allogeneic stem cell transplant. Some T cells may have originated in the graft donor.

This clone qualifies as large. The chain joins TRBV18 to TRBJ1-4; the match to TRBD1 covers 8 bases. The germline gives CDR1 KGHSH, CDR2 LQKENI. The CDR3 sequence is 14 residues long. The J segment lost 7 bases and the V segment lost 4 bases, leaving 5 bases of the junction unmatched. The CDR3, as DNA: TGTGCCAGCTCACAGGGACAGGTGGTTGAAAAACTGTTTTTT. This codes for CASSQGQVVEKLFF.

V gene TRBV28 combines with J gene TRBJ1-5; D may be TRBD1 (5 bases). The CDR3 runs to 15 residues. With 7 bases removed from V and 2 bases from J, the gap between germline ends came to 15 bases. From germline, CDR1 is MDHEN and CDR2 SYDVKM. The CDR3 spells CASKSGGEGNQPQHF. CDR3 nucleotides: TGTGCCAGCAAGTCGGGAGGGGAGGGCAATCAGCCCCAGCATTTT.

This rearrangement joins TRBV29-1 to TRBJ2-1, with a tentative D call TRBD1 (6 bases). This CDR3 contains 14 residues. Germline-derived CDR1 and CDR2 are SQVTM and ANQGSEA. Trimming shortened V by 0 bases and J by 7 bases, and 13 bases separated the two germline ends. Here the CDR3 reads CSVEDKQGWNEQFF. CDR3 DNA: TGCAGCGTTGAAGATAAGCAGGGGTGGAATGAGCAGTTCTTC.

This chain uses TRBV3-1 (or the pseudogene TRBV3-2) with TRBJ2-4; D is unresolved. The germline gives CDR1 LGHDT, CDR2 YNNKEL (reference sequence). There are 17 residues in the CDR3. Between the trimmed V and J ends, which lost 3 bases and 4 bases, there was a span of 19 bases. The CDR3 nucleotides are TGTGCCAGCAGCCACTTGAATCCCATTCAAAGAAAAAACATTCAGTACTTC. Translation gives CASSHLNPIQRKNIQYF.

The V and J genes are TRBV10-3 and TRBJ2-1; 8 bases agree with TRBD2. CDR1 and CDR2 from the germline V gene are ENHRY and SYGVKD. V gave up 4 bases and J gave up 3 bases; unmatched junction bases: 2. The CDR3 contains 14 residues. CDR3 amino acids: CAISGRGVYNEQFF. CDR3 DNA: TGTGCCATCAGTGGGCGGGGGGTCTACAATGAGCAGTTCTTC.